This T cell receptor (beta chain) is from a study of shared T cell receptors in the human thymus. V was pared by 4 bases and J by 5 bases, with 14 bases between. CDR1 is MNHEY, CDR2 SVGAGI, per germline. This CDR3 spans 14 amino acids. The table lists this clone with a count of one. Method: immunoSEQ multiplex PCR; TCRdb's copy keeps in-frame clones and lacks some. The sample has about 660,000 clones, about 90% seen once. The sample was also linked to a second study, of human thymus T cells. This second study notes: The study used thymus tissue resected during corrective heart surgery.

This receptor was obtained from a boy younger than two with a congenital heart defect. Sequenced material: thymocytes. The genes are TRBV6-5 and TRBJ1-1, with a weak D call TRBD1 (6 bases). CDR3 loop: CASSSQGSGTEAFF. The CDR3 DNA reads as TGTGCCAGCAGTTCACAGGGTTCTGGGACTGAAGCTTTCTTT.